The following is a T cell receptor beta chain sequence with its context. The sample belongs to a study of CD8 T cells in Susac syndrome. Negative magnetic isolation gave CD8+ and CD4+ cells; FACS enriched CD8+ TEMRA. V shed 0 bases, J shed 5 bases, and the junction held 4 bases outside the gene matches. This CDR3 is 15 amino acids long. Germline CDR1 and CDR2: SGDLS and YYNGEE. RNA was extracted with the RNeasy kit, and a quantity of roughly 0.45 to 1 ug was reverse transcribed using random hexamers. One entry per CDR3 protein results from TCRdb running MiXCR on the immunoSEQ multiplex PCR reads. This table has under 200,000 distinct CDR3 sequences, roughly 95% appearing once.

The sequence was obtained from a human donor with Susac syndrome. V and J are TRBV9 and TRBJ2-5, with 10 bases matching TRBD2. The source material was CD4+ T cells from PBMCs. The CDR3 spells CASSVASGRGETQYF. CDR3 nucleotide sequence: TGTGCCAGCAGCGTAGCAAGCGGGAGGGGGGAGACCCAGTACTTC.